What follows describes a single T cell receptor beta chain. Its cognate antigen is unknown. The sample originates from a study of post-analysis software for immune sequencing data. Study-level results: Roughly five TRBV segments appeared more often in patients than in controls, and TRBV5-6, TRBV5-1 and TRBV20-1 were among these. The study found significantly lower normalized Chao1 diversity in multiple sclerosis patients than in controls. The F measure placed samples prepared in the same batch into strongly shared clusters.

cDNA libraries for TCR beta contained unique molecular identifiers. TCRdb re-called the PCR reads with MiXCR, one entry per CDR3 protein. The data contain approximately 570,000 distinct CDR3 sequences, around 40% of them seen just once; the ten biggest clones take up 1.5% to 2%. Germline CDR1 and CDR2: MDHEN and SYDVKM. The V and J ends lost 6 bases and 6 bases respectively, with 25 bases between them. The CDR3 loop spans 17 amino acids. The gene calls are TRBV28 and TRBJ2-3; D is possibly TRBD2 (6 bases). The specimen was blood. This TCR came from a girl under 18 with multiple sclerosis. As DNA, the CDR3 is TGTGCCAGCAGCACGCCCCTAGGACTAAGAGGGGCGGATACGCAGTATTTT. Translated: CASSTPLGLRGADTQYF. Complete variable domain (other parts from reference TRBV28 and TRBJ2-3): DVKVTQSSRYLVKRTGEKVFLECVQDMDHENMFWYRQDPGLGLRLIYFSYDVKMKEKGDIPEGYSVSREKKERFSLILESASTNQTSMYLCASSTPLGLRGADTQYFGPGTRLTVL.